This TCR beta chain was found in a study of blood T cells in healthy people across ages. The germline V gene encodes CDR1 DFQATT and CDR2 SNEGSKA (reference sequence). V was pared by 2 bases and J by 5 bases, with 13 bases between. The CDR3 extends over 14 amino acids. Then a second PCR, running about 6 to 12 cycles, was carried out with a sample-barcoded 5' primer and a J-beta primer mix. TCRdb reprocessed the 5' RACE reads with MiXCR, giving one entry per CDR3 protein. The sample records approximately 1,000,000 distinct CDR3 sequences, around two fifths being singletons. Sequencing used blood. The V and J genes are TRBV20-1 and TRBJ1-5, with D perhaps matching TRBD1 (5 bases). This clonotype was sampled from a young man in good health. CDR3 DNA: TGCAGTGCTAGACTTTTGGGGGTCGATCAGCCCCAGCATTTT. Translation gives CSARLLGVDQPQHF.